The rows below give T cell receptor beta chains drawn from one sample of a study of response to subunit inactivated influenza vaccine. In TCRdb, the RT-PCR reads were re-called with MiXCR into one record per CDR3 protein. The data show hundreds of thousands of distinct CDR3 sequences, 20% to 25% seen once. The specimen was PBMCs from blood, collected around 22 months after vaccination. The source is a man aged 50-75 years who received an inactivated influenza vaccine. CDR3s include the opening cysteine and the closing phenylalanine or tryptophan. The listing skips clone size in some rows; elsewhere it reads once, few, many or a size class.

>few|TRBJ2-7|TRBV20-1|15
CSARTARGYSHEQYF
>-|TRBJ2-5|TRBV5-5|15
CASSGGTGRDKTQYF
>-|TRBJ1-1|TRBV5-1|17
CASSALRLREGFLEAFF
>-|TRBJ1-1|TRBV18|13
CASNQAGNTEAFF
>few|TRBJ1-3|TRBV20-1|13
CSARQEAGNTIYF
>many|TRBJ1-6|TRBV7-9|14
CASSFGQINSPLHF
>-|TRBJ1-2|TRBV29-1|11
CSAEGFGGYTF
>few|TRBJ2-3|TRBV29-1|17
CSVEFSSRWMSTDTQYF
>-|TRBJ2-5|TRBV7-2|19
CASSLAPPTSGKYQETQYF
>once|TRBJ2-3|TRBV19|19
CASSSFLRIAGGPTDTQYF
>few|TRBJ1-6|TRBV4-1|19
CASSQDRRMPRSYNSPLHF
>few|TRBJ1-2|TRBV6-4|12
CASSDPEYGYTF
>few|TRBJ2-5|TRBV12-3/TRBV12-4|13
CASRRQYGETQYF
>many|TRBJ1-5|TRBV10-3|17
CAISERGGRVSNQPQHF
>-|TRBJ2-3|TRBV12-3/TRBV12-4|12
CASSSFTDTQYF
>-|TRBJ2-1|TRBV7-8|19
CASSQLSAGTGASYNEQFF
>few|TRBJ2-2|TRBV2|15
CASSDSQGATGELFF
>-|TRBJ1-4|TRBV5-1|15
CASSLAGRTNEKLFF
>-|TRBJ2-1|TRBV11-2|17
CASSALSGVSSYNEQFF
>-|TRBJ2-7|TRBV6-5|13
CASSYRGSYEQYF
>few|TRBJ1-3|TRBV11-2|14
CASTMMSSGNTIYF
>-|TRBJ2-1|TRBV4-3|16
CASSPRYRDYASEQFF
>-|TRBJ2-4|TRBV4-3|16
CASSQVGRLAKNIQYF
>-|TRBJ2-3|TRBV29-1|13
CSVKGPSTDTQYF
>-|TRBJ2-5|TRBV29-1|13
CSVERTGKETQYF
>-|TRBJ1-1|TRBV7-9|14
CASTTGQGGAEAFF
>-|TRBJ2-1|TRBV24-1|16
CATSRTGPSSYNEQFF
>-|TRBJ2-7|TRBV7-8|14
CASSQTSGGYEQYF
>-|TRBJ1-6|TRBV29-1|13
CTTTGRDNSPLHF
>few|TRBJ2-7|TRBV5-1|14
CASSNTGLGYEQYF
>-|TRBJ2-1|TRBV9|15
CASSVVPSGSYEQFF
>-|TRBJ2-7|TRBV5-1|15
CASSLLAGGGNEQYF
>-|TRBJ2-3|TRBV5-1|15
CASSLGTGQTDTQYF
>-|TRBJ1-5|TRBV20-1|17
CSARGGFQGIRIQPQHF
>once|TRBJ2-1|TRBV14|13
CASSRWTGLEQFF
>few|TRBJ1-5|TRBV25-1|13
CASTGQGNQPQHF